This T cell receptor (beta chain) is drawn from a study of T cell responses to AZD1222 COVID-19 vaccine. The data were produced by immunoSEQ multiplex PCR, yet TCRdb's version contains in-frame clones alone and is incomplete. The profile shows roughly 150,000 clones, roughly 92% of them singletons. Germline lookup yields CDR1 MGHDK and CDR2 SYGVNS. This CDR3 is 14 amino acids long. V dropped 2 bases and J dropped 7 bases, with 9 bases sitting between them. Overall study findings and caveats: Unmutated variant regions are reportedly targeted by nearly half of spike-specific TCRs.

For this clone: What it binds is unknown.

The TCR originated in an adult in good health. Specimen: peripheral blood, collected on day 0 of AZD1222 vaccination. The V call is TRBV25-1, the J call TRBJ1-6; weak D call: TRBD1 (5 bases). The CDR3 nucleotides read TGTGCCAGCAGTGAAGGGCAGGGAAATTCACCCCTCCACTTT. This encodes CASSEGQGNSPLHF.